The rows below give T cell receptor beta chains drawn from one sample of a study of early T cells in non-severe SARS-CoV-2 infection. MiXCR, run by TCRdb on the 5' RACE reads, gives a single entry per CDR3 protein. The data contain nearly 30,000 distinct CDR3 sequences, about 5.7% of them singletons. The sample comprised whole blood. The receptors were sampled from an adult who was a healthcare worker with PCR-confirmed SARS-CoV-2 infection or an uninfected control (not recorded which). CDR3s include the opening cysteine and the closing phenylalanine or tryptophan. D genes are given only for firm matches. Rows give clone size only sometimes, using once, few, many, or a class for an expanded clone.

J gene	V gene	D gene	clone size	CDR3 DNA	CDR3 protein
TRBJ2-2	TRBV6-4	.	few	TGTGCCAGCTCATGGGGGTCCACCGGGGAGCTGTTTTTT	CASSWGSTGELFF
TRBJ2-3	TRBV19	.	many	TGTGCCAGTAGTATTATGAATACAGATACGCAGTATTTT	CASSIMNTDTQYF
TRBJ2-1	TRBV3-1	TRBD2	many	TGTGCCAGCAGCTTAAACGGGGGGAATGAGCAGTTCTTC	CASSLNGGNEQFF
TRBJ2-2	TRBV29-1	TRBD1	many	TGCAGCGCGGTCCCCCGGACAGGGGTAACCGGGGAGCTGTTTTTT	CSAVPRTGVTGELFF
TRBJ2-3	TRBV20-1	.	many	TGCAGTGCTAGTGGGGGGGGCCGGACAGATACGCAGTATTTT	CSASGGGRTDTQYF
TRBJ2-7	TRBV2	.	many	TGTGCCAGCAGTGCCCTACTTGGCTACGAGCAGTACTTC	CASSALLGYEQYF
TRBJ1-4	TRBV5-3	.	many	TGTGCCAGATTCCCCGGGGCAACTAATGAAAAACTGTTTTTT	CARFPGATNEKLFF
TRBJ2-5	TRBV4-1	.	many	TGCGCCAGCAGCCGCGAGCTGCGGCCCCAAGAGACCCAGTACTTC	CASSRELRPQETQYF
TRBJ2-7	TRBV7-2	.	.	TGTGCCAGCAGCCTCTGGACGGCTACCGAGCAGTACTTC	CASSLWTATEQYF
TRBJ1-2	TRBV12-3/TRBV12-4	.	medium-sized	TGTGCCAGCAGAGGGTATGGCTACACCTTC	CASRGYGYTF
TRBJ2-4	TRBV20-1	.	many	TGCAGTGCCAGGGACCGCGGGGACATTCAGTACTTC	CSARDRGDIQYF
TRBJ2-5	TRBV12-3/TRBV12-4	.	many	TGTGCCAGCAGACCCGGGCTCTGGGGATGGACCCAGTACTTC	CASRPGLWGWTQYF
TRBJ1-6	TRBV5-6	.	many	TGTGCCAGCAGCTTGGCCTCGGGGTCACCCCTCCACTTT	CASSLASGSPLHF
TRBJ2-4	TRBV7-2	.	many	TGTGCCAGCAGCCTCGGGACTCTAAACATTCAGTACTTC	CASSLGTLNIQYF
TRBJ2-5	TRBV6-5	TRBD1	many	TGTGCCAGCAGTTACTCCCAGGGGGCAGCGGAGACCCAGTACTTC	CASSYSQGAAETQYF
TRBJ2-3	TRBV9	.	many	TGTGCCAGCAGCGTAGTGGCCACCAACACAGATACGCAGTATTTT	CASSVVATNTDTQYF
TRBJ1-1	TRBV4-3	TRBD1	many	TGCGCCAGCAGCCGGACAGGGACCACTGAAGCTTTCTTT	CASSRTGTTEAFF
TRBJ1-5	TRBV7-6	.	many	TGTGCCAGCAGCAACGGACAGCATAATCAGCCCCAGCATTTT	CASSNGQHNQPQHF
TRBJ2-7	TRBV20-1	.	many	TGCAGTGCTCCGACGGGGCAGGCCTACGAGCAGTACTTC	CSAPTGQAYEQYF
TRBJ2-3	TRBV4-3	TRBD2	many	TGCGCCAGCAGCCTCCAAGGACTAGATTTAGATACGCAGTATTTT	CASSLQGLDLDTQYF
TRBJ2-2	TRBV7-2	.	many	TGTGCCAGCAGCTTATATGACACCGGGGAGCTGTTTTTT	CASSLYDTGELFF
TRBJ2-3	TRBV5-1	.	few	TGCGCCAGCAGGGACGGACTGGCCACAGATACGCAGTATTTT	CASRDGLATDTQYF
TRBJ2-1	TRBV2	.	few	TGTGCCAGCAGTGTTGAGGGGTATAAGCAGTTCTTC	CASSVEGYKQFF
TRBJ2-7	TRBV10-3	TRBD2	.	TGTGCCATCAGTGACGAGACTAGCGGTTACGAGCAGTACTTC	CAISDETSGYEQYF
TRBJ1-2	TRBV10-3	.	many	TGTGCCACCCTGGGAACTCCTAACTATGGCTACACCTTC	CATLGTPNYGYTF
TRBJ2-7	TRBV20-1	TRBD1	many	TGCAGTGCCAGGGGACAGGCCATCGGCGAGCAGTACTTC	CSARGQAIGEQYF
TRBJ2-2	TRBV20-1	.	.	TGCAGTCTTTCCCCCCGTAACACCGGGGAGCTGTTTTTT	CSLSPRNTGELFF
TRBJ2-3	TRBV5-1	TRBD2	many	TGCGCCAGCAGTCTAGGACTAGCGGGGTCCACAGATACGCAGTATTTT	CASSLGLAGSTDTQYF
TRBJ1-1	TRBV3-1	.	many	TGTGCCAGCAGCCTGATAAGGAACACTGAAGCTTTCTTT	CASSLIRNTEAFF
TRBJ2-3	TRBV20-1	.	many	TGCAGTGCCCCGCCCCGGACTGTTGGCACAGATACGCAGTATTTT	CSAPPRTVGTDTQYF
TRBJ1-2	TRBV12-3/TRBV12-4	.	many	TGTGCCAGCAGCCCTAGGATCTATAACTATGGCTACACCTTC	CASSPRIYNYGYTF
TRBJ2-5	TRBV19	.	many	TGTGCCAGTAGTATCGGCACACAAGAGACCCAGTACTTC	CASSIGTQETQYF
TRBJ1-3	TRBV6-5	.	many	TGTGCCAGCAGTTCCACACCCCCACAGGGTAGTGGAAACACCATATATTTT	CASSSTPPQGSGNTIYF
TRBJ1-6	TRBV20-1	.	many	TGCAGTGCTAGTGAGGGGGCCTATAATTCACCCCTCCACTTT	CSASEGAYNSPLHF
TRBJ2-2	TRBV19	.	many	TGTGCCAGTAGAGGGAACACCGGGGAGCTGTTTTTT	CASRGNTGELFF
TRBJ2-7	TRBV7-9	.	.	TGTGCCAGCAGCTCCCTTAGGGGCAGTCCAAGCGCCTACGAGCAGTACTTC	CASSSLRGSPSAYEQYF
TRBJ1-6	TRBV5-8	TRBD1	few	TGTGCCAGCAGCACCGGGACAGGGATTTCACCCCTCCACTTT	CASSTGTGISPLHF
TRBJ2-5	TRBV12-3/TRBV12-4	.	many	TGTGCCAGCAGTTTATCGTTACGAGGGGGGGAAGAGACCCAGTACTTC	CASSLSLRGGEETQYF
TRBJ1-1	TRBV29-1	.	many	TGCAGCGTTGATGGCGGAGTTGGGGACACTGAAGCTTTCTTT	CSVDGGVGDTEAFF
TRBJ2-3	TRBV5-1	.	few	TGCGCCAGCAGCTTGGTGTTCGGAGGCGATACGCAGTATTTT	CASSLVFGGDTQYF